This passage covers 14 T cell receptor beta chains from one sample sequenced in a study of cytomegalovirus exposure and HLA in healthy donors. PCR was performed using 60 Vbeta and 13 Jbeta primers. Sequencing was performed with immunoSEQ multiplex PCR; in TCRdb, only in-frame clones are kept and a portion is missing. This sample carries around 190,000 clones, around 84% of them seen once, and the ten largest clones take approximately 3.6%. The specimen was PBMCs. Receptor source: a man aged 40-50 years in good health and CMV-seropositive.

This clone was recorded a few times. The chain couples TRBV6-1 to TRBJ1-6, with 7 nucleotides matching TRBD1. Trimming cost V 6 bases and J 5 bases; bases outside gene matches: 7. Germline V CDR1 and CDR2: MNHNS, SASEGT. The CDR3 runs 15 residues. This CDR3 is CASRDRRANNSPLHF. The CDR3 DNA is TGTGCCAGCAGGGACAGGAGGGCCAATAATTCACCCCTCCACTTT.

This clone was counted once. This rearrangement joins TRBV27 to TRBJ2-2, with TRBD1 identical over 11 bases. The CDR3 runs 18 residues. Germline V gene sequence: CDR1 MNHEY, CDR2 SMNVEV (reference sequence). Trimming cost V 5 bases and J 3 bases; bases outside gene matches: 11. CDR3 coding DNA: TGTGCCAGCAGTCCCGGACAGGGGGCCCTTCTCTACACCGGGGAGCTGTTTTTT. It yields the protein CASSPGQGALLYTGELFF.

This chain links TRBV11-1 with TRBJ1-1; D gene uncertain. Germline CDR1 SGHAT, CDR2 FQDESV (reference sequence). The CDR3 totals 14 residues. Trimming left V 6 bases short and J 1 base short, with 12 bases between. CDR3 sequence reads: CASRTTAANTEAFF. In DNA, the CDR3 is TGTGCCAGCAGGACTACGGCCGCGAACACTGAAGCTTTCTTT.

This chain joins TRBV11-2 and TRBJ2-7; maybe TRBD2 (5 bases). This CDR3 has 14 residues. V lost 5 bases and J 6 bases, leaving 17 bases between the germline ends. Germline CDR1 reads SGHAT; CDR2 reads FQNNGV. The CDR3 DNA sequence: TGTGCCAGCAGCCCCGTCCCGGGGTCCCGCGAGCAGTACTTC. It encodes CASSPVPGSREQYF. The full variable domain, rest sourced from reference TRBV11-2 and TRBJ2-7, is EAGVAQSPRYKIIEKRQSVAFWCNPISGHATLYWYQQILGQGPKLLIQFQNNGVVDDSQLPKDRFSAERLKGVDSTLKIQPAKLEDSAVYLCASSPVPGSREQYFGPGTRLTVT.

The CDR3 spells CASSETIARGYEQYF. The CDR3 DNA sequence: TGTGCCAGCAGTGAAACTATAGCCAGGGGCTACGAGCAGTACTTC. The chain carries TRBV2 and TRBJ2-7, with D perhaps TRBD1 (6 bases). The CDR3 covers 15 residues. Germline CDR1 SNHLY, CDR2 FYNNEI. V lost 2 bases, J lost 3 bases, and 14 bases lay in between. The complete variable domain, with remaining parts taken from reference TRBV2 and TRBJ2-7, reads EPEVTQTPSHQVTQMGQEVILRCVPISNHLYFYWYRQILGQKVEFLVSFYNNEISEKSEIFDDQFSVERPDGSNFTLKIRSTKLEDSAMYFCASSETIARGYEQYFGPGTRLTVT.

The table lists this clone with a few counts. The V and J genes are TRBV15 and TRBJ1-3, with D possibly matching TRBD1 (6 bases). The length of the CDR3 is 19 residues. CDR1 is LNHNV, CDR2 YYDKDF, per germline (reference sequence). Trimming took off 0 bases at V and 0 bases at J, with 18 bases between the two ends. The DNA for the CDR3 is TGTGCCACCAGCAGAGAGACCGTCTCAGGGGCTAGCTCTGGAAACACCATATATTTT. It codes for CATSRETVSGASSGNTIYF.

In its sample, this clone was seen a few times. This sequence joins TRBV6-5 and TRBJ1-1; D is unresolved. Germline assignment: CDR1 MNHEY and CDR2 SVGAGI. The CDR3 is made up of 12 amino acids. Trimming took 6 bases from V and 8 from J, leaving 13 bases between them. The CDR3: CASRRQTAEAFF. CDR3 in DNA: TGTGCCAGCAGGCGGCAAACGGCCGAAGCTTTCTTT.

This clone was found a few times. The chain recombines TRBV30 with TRBJ2-1; 8 bases are a match to TRBD2. Trimming at V came to 4 bases and at J to 3 bases, leaving 14 bases not matched to a gene. The CDR3 contains 17 residues. Germline V gives CDR1 GTSNPN, CDR2 SVGIG (reference sequence). The CDR3 DNA sequence: TGTGCCTGGACCGGGACTAGGACGGCGCGGGGCTACAATGAGCAGTTCTTC. Its protein is CAWTGTRTARGYNEQFF.

The chain recombines TRBV6-5 with TRBJ1-2, with 9 nucleotides matching TRBD1. Germline loops: CDR1 MNHEY, CDR2 SVGAGI. V lost 5 bases to trimming and J lost 2 bases; unmatched junction nucleotides: 6. The CDR3 contains 15 residues. The CDR3 reads CASSINRGRNYGYTF. The CDR3 DNA follows: TGTGCCAGCAGTATAAACAGGGGGCGAAACTATGGCTACACCTTC.

This clone was seen a few times. V and J are TRBV10-3 and TRBJ1-1, with D hard to call. V shed 4 bases and J shed 2 bases, with 11 bases lying between them. CDR1 and CDR2 from the germline V gene are ENHRY and SYGVKD. This CDR3 contains 14 residues. Here the CDR3 DNA reads TGTGCCATCAGTGCGCCGGGGATAAACACTGAAGCTTTCTTT. Protein: CAISAPGINTEAFF.

This clone was detected once. The chain combines TRBV5-6 with TRBJ1-5; no reliable D call. Trimming cost V 0 bases and J 6 bases, with 13 bases left between them. The length of the CDR3 is 15 residues. Germline CDR1 SGHDT, CDR2 YYEEEE. Here the CDR3 reads CASSLGPDYFQPQHF. In DNA, the CDR3 is TGTGCCAGCAGCTTGGGCCCAGACTACTTTCAGCCCCAGCATTTT.

As DNA, the CDR3 is TGCGCCAGCAGCGGATCCGCGACAGGGGGGATCACCGGGGAGCTGTTTTTT. Its protein is CASSGSATGGITGELFF. This chain connects TRBV5-1 to TRBJ2-2; 9 positions match TRBD1. Looked up from germline, CDR1 is SGHRS and CDR2 is YFSETQ. V shed 4 bases and J 4 bases; nucleotides not matched to a gene: 11. The CDR3 covers 17 residues. The full variable domain, its missing parts supplied by reference TRBV5-1 and TRBJ2-2, is KAGVTQTPRYLIKTRGQQVTLSCSPISGHRSVSWYQQTPGQGLQFLFEYFSETQRNKGNFPGRFSGRQFSNSRSEMNVSTLELGDSALYLCASSGSATGGITGELFFGEGSRLTVL.

J is TRBJ2-5 and V is TRBV29-1; TRBD2 matches at 10 bases. This CDR3 spans 15 amino acids. Germline CDR1 is SQVTM and CDR2 is ANQGSEA. V shed 1 base, J shed 5 bases, and the junction held 7 bases outside the gene matches. CDR3 DNA: TGCAGCGTTGAAGTGTCAGCGGGAGGGCCGGAGACCCAGTACTTC. Residues: CSVEVSAGGPETQYF.

This rearrangement joins TRBV12-5 to TRBJ2-3; tentative D call: TRBD2 (5 bases). Trimming removed 0 bases at V and 3 bases at J, with 10 bases between. The V gene's germline CDR1 is LGHNT and CDR2 FRNRAP. The CDR3 contains 15 residues. This chain's CDR3 is CASGLVLGKTDTQYF. The CDR3, as DNA: TGTGCTAGTGGTTTGGTACTAGGAAAGACAGATACGCAGTATTTT.